The table lists the clone carrying this T cell receptor (beta chain) with a few counts. The antigen remains undetermined. Assay: immunoSEQ multiplex PCR; the TCRdb copy retains only in-frame clones and omits some. The sample has fewer than 90,000 clones; about 64% are singletons. This entry belongs to a study of cytotoxic CD8 clonotypes in ibrutinib-treated CLL. As for the study in general: Patients: some 11 relapsed/refractory, approximately 16 treatment-naive, about 18 IGHV unmutated. After median approximately 6 years, roughly 14 stayed in remission, about 12 progressed; responses approximately 24 partial, 2 complete.

CDR3 size: 15 residues. Germline CDR1 and CDR2: SGDLS and YYNGEE. The ends were cut back, 0 bases at V and 6 bases at J, with 10 bases in the middle. Study-wide results and caveats: Age-matched healthy donor levels were exceeded by baseline clonality, which tracked circulating CD8+ T-cell counts. Before falling back toward baseline at progression, clonality had risen at the time of ibrutinib response.

The sequence derives from a human donor with chronic lymphocytic leukemia. The chain carries TRBV9 and TRBJ1-6; D is undetermined. The sequencing here drew on PBMCs, taken after 12 months of ibrutinib treatment. The CDR3 nucleotides read TGTGCCAGCAGCGTAGATGGGGTTTCTAATTCACCCCTCCACTTT. Its protein is CASSVDGVSNSPLHF.